What follows describes a single T cell receptor beta chain. Its antigen is not known. Using its own MiXCR run on the RT-PCR reads, TCRdb lists one record per CDR3 protein. The sample records under 500,000 distinct CDR3 sequences, 10% to 11% being singletons. The CDR3 runs to 13 residues. Germline assignment: CDR1 SQVTM and CDR2 ANQGSEA. V was pared by 1 base and J by 2 bases, with 8 bases between. This sample is part of a study of response to subunit inactivated influenza vaccine. Overall study results and limits: The authors suggested that few new T cells are recruited per seasonal influenza vaccination.

This sequence originates from a man aged 50-59 years who received an inactivated influenza vaccine. The sequencing used PBMCs from blood, collected 40 to 50 days after vaccination. The genes are TRBV29-1 and TRBJ1-1, with D perhaps TRBD1 (6 bases). CDR3 sequence reads: CSVEGGHNTEAFF. DNA of the CDR3: TGCAGCGTTGAAGGGGGACACAACACTGAAGCTTTCTTT.